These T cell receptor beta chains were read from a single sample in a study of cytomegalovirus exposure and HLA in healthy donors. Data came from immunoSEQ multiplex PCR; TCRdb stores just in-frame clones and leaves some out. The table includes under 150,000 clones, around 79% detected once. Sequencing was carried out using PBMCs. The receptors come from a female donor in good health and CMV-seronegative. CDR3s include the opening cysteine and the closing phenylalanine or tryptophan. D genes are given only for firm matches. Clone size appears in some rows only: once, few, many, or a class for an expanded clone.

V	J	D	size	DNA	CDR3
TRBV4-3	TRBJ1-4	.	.	TGCGCCAGCAGCCAAATTACGGGGGGCGGAAATGAAAAACTGTTTTTT	CASSQITGGGNEKLFF
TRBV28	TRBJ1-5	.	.	TGTGCCAGCAGTGCGGACTTCAATCAGCCCCAGCATTTT	CASSADFNQPQHF
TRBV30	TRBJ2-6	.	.	TGTGCCTGGGGCCCATGGAGGGGTCCCGGGGCCAACGTCCTGACTTTC	CAWGPWRGPGANVLTF
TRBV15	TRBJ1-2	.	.	TGTGCCACCAGCAGAGATGGGGCAAGAGGCTACACCTTC	CATSRDGARGYTF
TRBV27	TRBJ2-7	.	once	TGTGCCAGCAGTTTTCTCGGTAGCTCAACCTACGAGCAGTACTTC	CASSFLGSSTYEQYF
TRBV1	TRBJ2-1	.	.	TGCACCAGCAGCCTCAGCGAGAGCTCCTACAATGAGCAGTTCTTC	CTSSLSESSYNEQFF
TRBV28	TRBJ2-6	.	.	TGTGCCAGCAGTTTGGCAGGTTCCGGGGCCAACGTCCTGACTTTC	CASSLAGSGANVLTF
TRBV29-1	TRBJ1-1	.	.	TGCAGCGCAAACAGGGAGGGGATGAACACTGAAGCTTTCTTT	CSANREGMNTEAFF
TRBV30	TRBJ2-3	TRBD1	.	TGTGCCTGGAGTCAGGGGGAAGGGGATACGCAGTATTTT	CAWSQGEGDTQYF
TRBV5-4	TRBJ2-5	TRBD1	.	TGTGCCAGCAGGTGGGACAGCAACCAAGAGACCCAGTACTTC	CASRWDSNQETQYF
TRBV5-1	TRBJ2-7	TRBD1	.	TGCGCCAGCAGCACCCGATACTTAATGGACAGGGGCTACGAGCAGTACTTC	CASSTRYLMDRGYEQYF
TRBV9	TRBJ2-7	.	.	TGTGCCAGCAGCGTAGGATTACAGGTTGTGCCCTACGAGCAGTACTTC	CASSVGLQVVPYEQYF
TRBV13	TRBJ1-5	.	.	TGTGACCCGCGGCCCCAGGGCGATCAGCCCCAGCATTTT	CDPRPQGDQPQHF
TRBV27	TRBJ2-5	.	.	TGTGCCAGCAGTTTACAAGGGGGGACCCAGTACTTC	CASSLQGGTQYF
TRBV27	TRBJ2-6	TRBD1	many	TGTGCCAGCAGTATAACAGGGGTCATAGGGGCCAACGTCCTGACTTTC	CASSITGVIGANVLTF
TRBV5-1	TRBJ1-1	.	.	TGCGCCAGCAGCCGTCTATTACCTGGAGACCTTTTCCGGAACACTGAAGCTTTCTTT	CASSRLLPGDLFRNTEAFF
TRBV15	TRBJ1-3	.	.	TGTGCCACCAGCAGAGATAGGCAGGCTGGGGGAAACACCATATATTTT	CATSRDRQAGGNTIYF
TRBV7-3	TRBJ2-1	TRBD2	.	TGTGCCAGCAGCCCTCAAACTAGCGGGGGGGCTCGAAATGAGCAGTTCTTC	CASSPQTSGGARNEQFF
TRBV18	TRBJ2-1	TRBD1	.	TGTGCCAGCTCACCCGAGGGGGCACGGCTAGGTCGGTTCTTC	CASSPEGARLGRFF
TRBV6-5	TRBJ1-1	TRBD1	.	TGTGCCAGCGGGGACAGGGAAAGGGGCACTGAAGCTTTCTTT	CASGDRERGTEAFF
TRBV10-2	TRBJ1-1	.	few	TGCGCCAGCAGTGGGGGCGGGGGCCGCTCTGAAGCTTTCTTT	CASSGGGGRSEAFF
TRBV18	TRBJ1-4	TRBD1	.	TGTGCCAGCTCACCGGCCAGGGGGTATGAAAAACTGTTTTTT	CASSPARGYEKLFF
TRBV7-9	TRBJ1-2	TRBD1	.	TGTGCCAGCAGCTTACCTCAGGGGGCGGGTGGCTACACCTTC	CASSLPQGAGGYTF
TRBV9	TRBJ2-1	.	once	TGTGCCAGCAGCCGGATCGGGGGATCCTACAATGAGCAGTTCTTC	CASSRIGGSYNEQFF
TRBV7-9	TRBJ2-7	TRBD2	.	TGTGCCAGCAGCTTAGCGGGGCGGGGGGGCTCCGAGCAGTACTTC	CASSLAGRGGSEQYF
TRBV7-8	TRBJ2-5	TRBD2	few	TGTGCCAGCAACAGAGGGACTAGCGGGGGTTTCGAAGAGACCCAGTACTTC	CASNRGTSGGFEETQYF
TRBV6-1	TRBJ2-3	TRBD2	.	TGTGCCAGCAGTGAAACGAGACTAGCGGCTAGCACAGATACGCAGTATTTT	CASSETRLAASTDTQYF
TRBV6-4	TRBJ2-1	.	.	TGTGCCAGCAGTGAAATTACTTTGAATGAGCAGTTCTTC	CASSEITLNEQFF
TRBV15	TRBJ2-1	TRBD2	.	TGTGCCACCAGCAGAGAACTAGCGGGGGGGGATGAGCAGTTCTTC	CATSRELAGGDEQFF
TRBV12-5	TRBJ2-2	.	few	TGTGCTAGTGGTTTGGGGCAGGGCGTCACCGGGGAGCTGTTTTTT	CASGLGQGVTGELFF
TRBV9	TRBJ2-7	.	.	TGTGCCAGCAGCGTAGCGGCGAGGTGGCAGGGGGGCGAGCAGTACTTC	CASSVAARWQGGEQYF
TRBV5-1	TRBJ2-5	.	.	TGCGCCAGCAGCTTGGGTCGGGGTCTTGGACAAGAGACCCAGTACTTC	CASSLGRGLGQETQYF
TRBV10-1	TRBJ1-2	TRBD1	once	TGCGCCAGCAGTGGGACAGGTGGCTATGGCTACACCTTC	CASSGTGGYGYTF
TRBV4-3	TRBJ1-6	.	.	TGCGCCAGCAGCCAAGATAGAGGGGGTTCACCCCTCCACTTT	CASSQDRGGSPLHF
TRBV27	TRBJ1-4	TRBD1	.	TGTGCCAGCAGTTTTAGGACAGGGACTGAAAAACTGTTTTTT	CASSFRTGTEKLFF
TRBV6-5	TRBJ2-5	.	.	TGTGCCACCGCAGGCAGGTTTACAGAGACCCAGTACTTC	CATAGRFTETQYF
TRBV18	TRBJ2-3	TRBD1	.	TGTGCCAGCTCACCACAGGGACAGCGATCCGATACGCAGTATTTT	CASSPQGQRSDTQYF
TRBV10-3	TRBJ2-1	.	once	TGTGCCATCATGACCGGGAATGAGCAGTTCTTC	CAIMTGNEQFF
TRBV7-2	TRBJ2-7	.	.	TGTGCCAGCAGCGACAGTTACGAGCAGTACTTC	CASSDSYEQYF
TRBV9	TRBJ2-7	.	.	TGTGCCAGCAGCGCCCAGACAGGTGGGACCTACGAGCAGTACTTC	CASSAQTGGTYEQYF
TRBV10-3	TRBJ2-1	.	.	TGTGCCATCAGCTCGGACACCGAGCAGTTCTTC	CAISSDTEQFF
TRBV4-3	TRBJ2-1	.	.	TGCGCCAGCAGCCAAGATTACTTGGCCTACAATGAGCAGTTCTTC	CASSQDYLAYNEQFF
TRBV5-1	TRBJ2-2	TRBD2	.	TGCGCCAGCAGCTTAACTAGCGTCAACACCGGGGAGCTGTTTTTT	CASSLTSVNTGELFF
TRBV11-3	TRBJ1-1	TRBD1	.	TGTGCCGGCCGGGACAGGAGGAACGCTGAAGCTTTCTTT	CAGRDRRNAEAFF
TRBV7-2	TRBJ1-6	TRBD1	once	TGTGCCAGCAGCCAGTACGGGACAGGGTCTTCACCCCTCCACTTT	CASSQYGTGSSPLHF
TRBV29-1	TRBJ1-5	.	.	TGCAGCGTGCGACTCGGACAGAGGGATCAGCCCCAGCATTTT	CSVRLGQRDQPQHF
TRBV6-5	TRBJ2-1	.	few	TGTGCCAGCAGGGCGGGAAGGGGAAATGAGCAGTTCTTC	CASRAGRGNEQFF
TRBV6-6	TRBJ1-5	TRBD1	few	TGTGCCAGCAGTTCCTCACAGGGGGCATATCAGCCCCAGCATTTT	CASSSSQGAYQPQHF
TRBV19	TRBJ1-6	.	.	TGTGCCAGTTCAGCGATTACGAGCTCCTATAATTCACCCCTCCACTTT	CASSAITSSYNSPLHF
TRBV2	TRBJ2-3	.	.	TGTGCCAGCAGGGACATGAACGATACGCAGTATTTT	CASRDMNDTQYF
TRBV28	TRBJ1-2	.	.	TGTGCCAGCAGTTTCCGGGACATCCGGACCTATGGCTACACCTTC	CASSFRDIRTYGYTF
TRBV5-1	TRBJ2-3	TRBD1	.	TGCGCCAGCATCGAGGGACAGCTAACAGATACGCAGTATTTT	CASIEGQLTDTQYF
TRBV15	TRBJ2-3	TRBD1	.	TGTGCCACCAGCAGACAACCGGGGACAGGGGGCGCAGATACGCAGTATTTT	CATSRQPGTGGADTQYF
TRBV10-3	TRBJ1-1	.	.	TGTGCCATCACTGAATTGCCAGGGAACACTGAAGCTTTCTTT	CAITELPGNTEAFF
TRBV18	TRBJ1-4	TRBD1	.	TGTGCCAGCTCACCGGACAGGATTAATGAAAAACTGTTTTTT	CASSPDRINEKLFF